This T cell receptor beta chain was sequenced during a study of metastatic and nonmetastatic thyroid tumors. The ends were cut back, 5 bases at V and 0 bases at J, with 14 bases in the middle. The CDR3 consists of 16 residues. Germline loops: CDR1 SGHAT, CDR2 FQNNGV. Patients were all untreated before their thyroid surgery. TCRdb re-analyzed the PCR reads through MiXCR. The repertoire consists of under 35,000 clones, with about 21% occurring once and the leading ten covering less than 25%. V is TRBV11-2 and J is TRBJ2-1; D not resolved. The clonotype comes from a female donor with papillary thyroid cancer or a benign thyroid nodule (not recorded which). Some clones in this sample may be carry-over from other donors' samples. Sequencing used blood. The CDR3 region has the DNA TGTGCCAGCAGCCCCGTGGACGCGAGCTCCTACAATGAGCAGTTCTTC. Translated, it gives CASSPVDASSYNEQFF.